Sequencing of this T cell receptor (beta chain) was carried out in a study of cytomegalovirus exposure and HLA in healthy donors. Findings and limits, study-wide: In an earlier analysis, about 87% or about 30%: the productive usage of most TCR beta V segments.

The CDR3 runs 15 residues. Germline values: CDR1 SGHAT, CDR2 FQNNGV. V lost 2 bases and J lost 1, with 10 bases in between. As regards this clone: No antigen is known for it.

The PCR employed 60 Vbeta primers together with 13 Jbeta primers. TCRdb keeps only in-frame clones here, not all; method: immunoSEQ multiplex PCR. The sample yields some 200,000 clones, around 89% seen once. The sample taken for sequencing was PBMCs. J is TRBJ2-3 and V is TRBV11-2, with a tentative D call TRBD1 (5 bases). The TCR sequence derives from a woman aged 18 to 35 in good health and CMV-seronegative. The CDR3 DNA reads TGTGCCAGCAGCTTAAAAACAGGACGCACAGATACGCAGTATTTT. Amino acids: CASSLKTGRTDTQYF.